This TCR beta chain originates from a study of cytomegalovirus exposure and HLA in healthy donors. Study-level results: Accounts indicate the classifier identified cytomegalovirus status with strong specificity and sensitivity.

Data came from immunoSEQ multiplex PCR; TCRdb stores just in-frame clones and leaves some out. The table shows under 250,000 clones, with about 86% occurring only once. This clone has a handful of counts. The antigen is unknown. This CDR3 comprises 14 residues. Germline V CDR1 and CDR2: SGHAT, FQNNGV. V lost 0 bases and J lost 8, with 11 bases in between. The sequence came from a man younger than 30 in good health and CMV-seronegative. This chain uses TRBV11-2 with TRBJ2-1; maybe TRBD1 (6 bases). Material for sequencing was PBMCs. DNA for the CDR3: TGTGCCAGCAGCTTAGAAGGGGGTAGCCATGAGCAGTTCTTC. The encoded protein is CASSLEGGSHEQFF.